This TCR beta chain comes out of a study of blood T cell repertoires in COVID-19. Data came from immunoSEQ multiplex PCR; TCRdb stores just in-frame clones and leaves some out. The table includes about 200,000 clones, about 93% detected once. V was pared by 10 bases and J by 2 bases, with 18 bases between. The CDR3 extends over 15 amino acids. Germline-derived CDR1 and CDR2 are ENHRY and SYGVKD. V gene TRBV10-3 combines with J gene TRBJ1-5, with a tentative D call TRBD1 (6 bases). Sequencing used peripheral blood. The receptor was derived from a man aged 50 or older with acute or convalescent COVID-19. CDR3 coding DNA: TGTGCCACGGGGACAAGGGGCGAGGGCAATCAGCCCCAGCATTTT. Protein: CATGTRGEGNQPQHF.